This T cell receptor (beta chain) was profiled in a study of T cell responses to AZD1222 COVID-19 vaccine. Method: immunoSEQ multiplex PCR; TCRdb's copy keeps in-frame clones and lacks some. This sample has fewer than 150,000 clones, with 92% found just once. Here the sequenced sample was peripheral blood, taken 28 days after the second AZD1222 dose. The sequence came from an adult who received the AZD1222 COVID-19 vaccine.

The CDR3 DNA is TGCAGTGCTAGAAAGGAAAAACTGTTTTTT. Protein product: CSARKEKLFF. The chain has TRBV20-1 and TRBJ1-4; no clear D gene. V lost 2 bases to trimming and J lost 8 bases, with 3 bases between them. Per the germline V gene, CDR1 is DFQATT and CDR2 is SNEGSKA (reference sequence). The CDR3 is 10 amino acids.